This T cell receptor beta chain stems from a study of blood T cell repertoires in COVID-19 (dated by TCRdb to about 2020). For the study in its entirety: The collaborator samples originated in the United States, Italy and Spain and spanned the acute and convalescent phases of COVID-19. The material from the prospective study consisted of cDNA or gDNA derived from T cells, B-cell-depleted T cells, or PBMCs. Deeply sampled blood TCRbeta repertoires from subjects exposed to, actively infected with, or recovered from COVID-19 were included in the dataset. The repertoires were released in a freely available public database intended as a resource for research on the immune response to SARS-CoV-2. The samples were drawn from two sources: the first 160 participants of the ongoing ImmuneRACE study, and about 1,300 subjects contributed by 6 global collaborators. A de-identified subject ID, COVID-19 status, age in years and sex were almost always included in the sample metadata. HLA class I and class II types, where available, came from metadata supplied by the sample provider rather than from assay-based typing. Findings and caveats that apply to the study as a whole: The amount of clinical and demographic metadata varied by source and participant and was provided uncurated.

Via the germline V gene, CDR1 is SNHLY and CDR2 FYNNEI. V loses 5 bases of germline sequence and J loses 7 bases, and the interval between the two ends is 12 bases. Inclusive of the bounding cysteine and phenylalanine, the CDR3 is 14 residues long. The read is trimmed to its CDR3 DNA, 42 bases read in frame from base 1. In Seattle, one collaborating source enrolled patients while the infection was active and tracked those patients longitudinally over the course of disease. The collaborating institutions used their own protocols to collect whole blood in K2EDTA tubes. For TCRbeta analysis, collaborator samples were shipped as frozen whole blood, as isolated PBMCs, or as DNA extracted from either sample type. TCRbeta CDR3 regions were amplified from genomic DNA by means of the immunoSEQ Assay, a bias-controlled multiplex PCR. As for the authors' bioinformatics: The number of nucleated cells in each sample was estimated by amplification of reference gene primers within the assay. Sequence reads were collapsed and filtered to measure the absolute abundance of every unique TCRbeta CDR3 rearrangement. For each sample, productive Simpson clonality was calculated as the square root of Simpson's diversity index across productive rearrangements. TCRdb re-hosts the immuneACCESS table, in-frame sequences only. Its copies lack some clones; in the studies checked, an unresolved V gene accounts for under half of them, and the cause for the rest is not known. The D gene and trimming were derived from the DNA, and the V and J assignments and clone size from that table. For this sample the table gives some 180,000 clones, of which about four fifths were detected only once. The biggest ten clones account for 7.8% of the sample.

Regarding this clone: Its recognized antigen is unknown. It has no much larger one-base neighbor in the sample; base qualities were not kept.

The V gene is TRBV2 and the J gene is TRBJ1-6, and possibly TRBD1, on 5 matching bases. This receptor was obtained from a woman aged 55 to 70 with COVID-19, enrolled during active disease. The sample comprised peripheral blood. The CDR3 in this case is CASSLRGGNSPLHF. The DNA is TGTGCCAGCAGTCTAAGGGGAGGAAATTCACCCCTCCACTTT.